These T cell receptor beta chains were read from a single sample in a study of blood T cell repertoires in COVID-19. Measured with immunoSEQ multiplex PCR; TCRdb has only the in-frame clones, and not every one. The sample comprises roughly 410,000 clones, 89% of which are singletons, and roughly 1.2% rests with the top ten. Sequencing was done on a sample of peripheral blood. Receptor source: a man aged 40-49 years with acute or convalescent COVID-19. Each CDR3 is given with its conserved first and last residue. D genes are given only for firm matches. Size tells how often a clone was seen (once, few, many) or the class of an expanded clone, and some rows leave it out.

j_call,d_call,v_call,clone_size,cdr3_aa,cdr3_nt
TRBJ2-7,.,TRBV6-5,.,CASRTGGNEQYF,TGTGCCTCCCGGACAGGCGGGAACGAGCAGTACTTC
TRBJ2-2,.,TRBV16,.,CASSPLDNSGLLADRGELFF,TGTGCCAGCAGCCCCCTCGACAACAGCGGGCTATTGGCAGACAGAGGGGAGCTGTTTTTT
TRBJ2-7,TRBD1,TRBV2,.,CASSDNRGQNEQYF,TGTGCCAGCAGTGACAACAGGGGGCAGAACGAGCAGTACTTC
TRBJ2-2,TRBD1,TRBV19,.,CASSIRGQGSSNTGELFF,TGTGCCAGTAGTATCAGGGGGCAAGGGTCTTCGAACACCGGGGAGCTGTTTTTT
TRBJ2-3,.,TRBV11-2,.,CASSLEFGAYGLSTDTQYF,TGTGCCAGCAGCTTAGAATTTGGGGCATACGGGTTAAGCACAGATACGCAGTATTTT
TRBJ1-2,.,TRBV30,.,CAWSSLSPMTGDGYTF,TGTGCCTGGAGTTCACTAAGTCCTATGACGGGAGATGGCTACACCTTC
TRBJ2-1,.,TRBV7-6,.,CASSSMVERDNEQFF,TGTGCCAGCAGCTCAATGGTGGAGAGGGACAATGAGCAGTTCTTC
TRBJ1-1,.,TRBV5-5,.,CASRVGRREWTEAFF,TGTGCCAGCAGGGTCGGACGGCGGGAGTGGACTGAAGCTTTCTTT
TRBJ2-7,TRBD1,TRBV10-3,.,CAISAGQGISYEQYF,TGTGCCATCAGTGCTGGACAGGGAATTTCCTACGAGCAGTACTTC
TRBJ1-2,.,TRBV4-1,.,CASSQIGSYGYTF,TGCGCCAGCAGCCAAATTGGCAGCTATGGCTACACCTTC
TRBJ2-1,.,TRBV27,.,CASSLSGPSYNEQFF,TGTGCCAGCAGTTTAAGCGGACCCTCCTACAATGAGCAGTTCTTC
TRBJ1-1,TRBD1,TRBV7-2,.,CASSRQGIGVNTEAFF,TGTGCCAGCAGCAGACAGGGGATCGGGGTGAACACTGAAGCTTTCTTT
TRBJ1-2,.,TRBV30,.,CAWSVGAGYGYTF,TGTGCCTGGAGTGTTGGAGCGGGTTATGGCTACACCTTC
TRBJ2-1,.,TRBV27,.,CASSSPYNEQFF,TGTGCCAGCAGTTCTCCCTACAATGAGCAGTTCTTC
TRBJ1-1,.,TRBV7-9,.,CASSLGPTGTTEAFF,TGTGCCAGCAGCTTAGGGCCAACGGGAACCACTGAAGCTTTCTTT
TRBJ2-1,TRBD1,TRBV2,once,CASSPGQGPNEQFF,TGTGCCAGCAGTCCGGGACAGGGGCCCAATGAGCAGTTCTTC
TRBJ1-1,.,TRBV5-1,.,CASRIVQNTEAFF,TGCGCCAGCAGGATTGTACAAAACACTGAAGCTTTCTTT
TRBJ1-2,TRBD1,TRBV27,.,CASSPYRGGYGYTF,TGTGCCAGCAGTCCATACAGGGGAGGCTATGGCTACACCTTC
TRBJ1-2,.,TRBV28,.,CASSPLANYGYTF,TGTGCCAGCAGTCCGTTAGCTAACTATGGCTACACCTTC
TRBJ2-5,.,TRBV27,.,CASRINGQRETQYF,TGTGCCAGCAGGATAAATGGACAGCGAGAGACCCAGTACTTC
TRBJ2-3,TRBD1,TRBV19,.,CASSIRTGSADTQYF,TGTGCCAGTAGTATTCGGACAGGTTCGGCAGATACGCAGTATTTT
TRBJ1-2,.,TRBV5-1,.,CASSSPGAVNYGYTF,TGCGCCAGCAGCTCTCCAGGGGCCGTTAACTATGGCTACACCTTC
TRBJ2-7,TRBD1,TRBV3-1/TRBV3-2,.,CASSQGRTGITYEQYF,TGTGCCAGCAGCCAAGGTAGGACAGGGATCACCTACGAGCAGTACTTC
TRBJ1-1,.,TRBV20-1,.,CSAGGQAFF,TGCAGTGCTGGCGGTCAGGCTTTCTTT
TRBJ2-7,TRBD2,TRBV5-1,.,CASKRLANPGWQYF,TGCGCCAGCAAACGACTAGCAAATCCAGGGTGGCAGTACTTC
TRBJ1-1,.,TRBV9,.,CASSVVPNTEAFF,TGTGCCAGCAGCGTCGTCCCGAACACTGAAGCTTTCTTT
TRBJ2-2,.,TRBV27,many,CASSPSPPGRRTGELFF,TGTGCCAGCAGTCCATCCCCCCCCGGGAGACGTACCGGGGAGCTGTTTTTT
TRBJ2-7,TRBD1,TRBV19,.,CASSARTGSYEQYF,TGTGCCAGTAGTGCACGGACAGGTTCCTACGAGCAGTACTTC
TRBJ2-7,TRBD2,TRBV10-3,.,CAISRVGTSGDEQYF,TGTGCCATCAGTCGGGTAGGGACTAGCGGGGACGAGCAGTACTTC
TRBJ1-2,TRBD1,TRBV5-1,.,CASSLPGQGVGYTF,TGCGCCAGCAGCTTGCCGGGACAGGGGGTTGGCTACACCTTC
TRBJ1-2,TRBD1,TRBV28,.,CASSLSPRDSLSLYGYTF,TGTGCCAGCAGTTTATCGCCCCGGGACAGCTTATCCCTCTATGGCTACACCTTC
TRBJ2-7,TRBD1,TRBV12-5,.,CASGLKGQRSYEQYF,TGTGCTAGTGGTTTGAAGGGACAGCGCTCCTACGAGCAGTACTTC
TRBJ1-4,.,TRBV6-6,.,CASSSQATNEKLFF,TGTGCCAGCAGTTCCCAGGCAACTAATGAAAAACTGTTTTTT
TRBJ2-7,.,TRBV20-1,.,CSARVPYEQYF,TGCAGTGCTAGAGTCCCATACGAGCAGTACTTC
TRBJ2-2,TRBD2,TRBV2,.,CASSALGTSGELFF,TGTGCCAGCAGTGCCCTCGGGACTAGCGGGGAGCTGTTTTTT
TRBJ2-1,TRBD2,TRBV27,.,CASSLPLAGGPGEQFF,TGTGCCAGCAGTTTGCCCCTAGCGGGGGGGCCTGGTGAGCAGTTCTTC
TRBJ2-2,.,TRBV27,.,CASSLVSAGGELFF,TGTGCCAGCAGTTTGGTCAGTGCGGGCGGGGAGCTGTTTTTT
TRBJ1-2,.,TRBV21-1,.,CASSKGGTELLLYGYTF,TGTGCCAGCAGCAAAGGAGGGACAGAACTCCTGCTCTATGGCTACACCTTC
TRBJ2-7,TRBD1,TRBV5-1,once,CASSMGQGAYEQYF,TGCGCCAGCAGCATGGGACAGGGTGCCTACGAGCAGTACTTC
TRBJ1-3,.,TRBV6-5,once,CASSDNTLGNTIYF,TGTGCCAGCAGCGATAATACTCTGGGAAACACCATATATTTT
TRBJ2-1,.,TRBV10-3,.,CAALASSYNEQFF,TGTGCCGCCTTAGCGAGCTCCTACAATGAGCAGTTCTTC